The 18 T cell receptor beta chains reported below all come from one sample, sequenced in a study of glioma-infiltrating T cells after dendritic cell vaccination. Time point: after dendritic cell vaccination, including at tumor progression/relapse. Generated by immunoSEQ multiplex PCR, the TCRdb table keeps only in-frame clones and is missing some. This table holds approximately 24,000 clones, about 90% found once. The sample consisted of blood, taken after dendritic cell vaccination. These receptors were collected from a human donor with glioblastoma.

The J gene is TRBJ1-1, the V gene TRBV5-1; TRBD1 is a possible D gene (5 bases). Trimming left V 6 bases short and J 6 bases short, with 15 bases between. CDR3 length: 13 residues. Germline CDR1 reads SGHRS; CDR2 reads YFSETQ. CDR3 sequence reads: CASIGTAGPEAFF. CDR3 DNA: TGCGCCAGCATCGGGACGGCGGGGCCTGAAGCTTTCTTT.

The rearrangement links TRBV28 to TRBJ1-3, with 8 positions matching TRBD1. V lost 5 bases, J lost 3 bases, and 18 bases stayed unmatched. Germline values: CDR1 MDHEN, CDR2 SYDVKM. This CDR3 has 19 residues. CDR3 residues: CASSLYQGAPSIGGNTIYF. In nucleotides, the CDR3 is TGTGCCAGCAGTCTATATCAGGGGGCCCCTTCTATAGGTGGAAACACCATATATTTT. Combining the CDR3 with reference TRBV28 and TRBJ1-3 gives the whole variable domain DVKVTQSSRYLVKRTGEKVFLECVQDMDHENMFWYRQDPGLGLRLIYFSYDVKMKEKGDIPEGYSVSREKKERFSLILESASTNQTSMYLCASSLYQGAPSIGGNTIYFGEGSWLTVV.

For the CDR3, the DNA is TGTGCCAGCAGTTTCAGGGGGCGGACAGTCTCTGGAAACACCATATATTTT. This gives the protein CASSFRGRTVSGNTIYF. V gene TRBV28 combines with J gene TRBJ1-3, with 8 positions matching TRBD1. Germline V gene data show CDR1 as MDHEN and CDR2 as SYDVKM. This CDR3 spans 17 amino acids. With 3 bases clipped from V and 0 bases from J, the junction kept 7 bases outside the gene matches.

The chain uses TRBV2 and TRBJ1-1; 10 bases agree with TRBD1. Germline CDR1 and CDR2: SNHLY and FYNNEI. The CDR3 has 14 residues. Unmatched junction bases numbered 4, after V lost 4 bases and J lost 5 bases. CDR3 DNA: TGTGCCAGCAGTGGACAGGGGGCAAGTACTGAAGCTTTCTTT. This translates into CASSGQGASTEAFF.

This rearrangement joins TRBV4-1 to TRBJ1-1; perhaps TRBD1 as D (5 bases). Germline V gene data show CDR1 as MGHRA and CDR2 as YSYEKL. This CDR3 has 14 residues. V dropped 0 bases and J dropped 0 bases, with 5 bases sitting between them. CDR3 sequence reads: CASSQDRVNTEAFF. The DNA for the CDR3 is TGCGCCAGCAGCCAAGACAGGGTGAACACTGAAGCTTTCTTT.

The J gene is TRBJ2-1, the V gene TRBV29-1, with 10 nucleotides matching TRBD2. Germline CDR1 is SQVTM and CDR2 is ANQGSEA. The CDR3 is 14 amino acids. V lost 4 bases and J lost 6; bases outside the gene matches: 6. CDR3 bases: TGCAGCGTTGTAAGATTAGCGGGGGGCAATGAGCAGTTCTTC. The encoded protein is CSVVRLAGGNEQFF.

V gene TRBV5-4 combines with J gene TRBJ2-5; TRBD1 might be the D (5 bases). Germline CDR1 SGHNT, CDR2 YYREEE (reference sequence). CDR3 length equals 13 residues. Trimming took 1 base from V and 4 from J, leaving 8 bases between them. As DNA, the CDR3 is TGTGCCAGCAGCTTGCAAGGGGTAGAGACCCAGTACTTC. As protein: CASSLQGVETQYF.

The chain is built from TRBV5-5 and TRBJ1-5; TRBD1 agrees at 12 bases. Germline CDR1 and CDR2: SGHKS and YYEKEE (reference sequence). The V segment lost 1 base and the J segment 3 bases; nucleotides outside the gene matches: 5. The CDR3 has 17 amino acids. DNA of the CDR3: TGTGCCAGCAGCTTGTTAGGGACAGGGGGCTTCAATCAGCCCCAGCATTTT. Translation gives CASSLLGTGGFNQPQHF.

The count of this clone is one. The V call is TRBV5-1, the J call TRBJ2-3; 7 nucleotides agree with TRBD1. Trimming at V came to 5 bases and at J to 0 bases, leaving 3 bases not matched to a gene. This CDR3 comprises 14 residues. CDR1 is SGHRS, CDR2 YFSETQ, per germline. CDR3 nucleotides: TGCGCCAGCAGACAGGGGTTGAGCACAGATACGCAGTATTTT. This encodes CASRQGLSTDTQYF.

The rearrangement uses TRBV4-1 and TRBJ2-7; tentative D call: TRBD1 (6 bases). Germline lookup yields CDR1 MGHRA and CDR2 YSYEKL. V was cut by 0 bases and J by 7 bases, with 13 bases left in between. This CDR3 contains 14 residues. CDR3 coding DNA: TGCGCCAGCAGCCAAGAATGGGGGCTTGAGGAGCAGTACTTC. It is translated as CASSQEWGLEEQYF.

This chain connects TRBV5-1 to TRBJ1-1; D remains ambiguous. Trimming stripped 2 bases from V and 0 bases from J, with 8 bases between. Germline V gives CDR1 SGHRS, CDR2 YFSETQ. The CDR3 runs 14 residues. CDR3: CASSLRGMNTEAFF. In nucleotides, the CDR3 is TGCGCCAGCAGCTTAAGAGGAATGAACACTGAAGCTTTCTTT.

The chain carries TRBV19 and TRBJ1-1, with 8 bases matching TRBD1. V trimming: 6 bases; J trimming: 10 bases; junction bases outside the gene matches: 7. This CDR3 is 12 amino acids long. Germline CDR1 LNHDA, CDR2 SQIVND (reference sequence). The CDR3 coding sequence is TGTGCCAGTAGGGTACAGGGGGGTGGAGCTTTCTTT. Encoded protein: CASRVQGGGAFF.

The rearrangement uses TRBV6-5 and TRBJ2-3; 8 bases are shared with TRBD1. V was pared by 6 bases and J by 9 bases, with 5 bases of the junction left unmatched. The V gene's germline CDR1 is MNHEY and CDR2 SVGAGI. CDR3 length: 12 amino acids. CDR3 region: CASRTRDRTQYF. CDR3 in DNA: TGTGCCAGCAGGACCCGGGACAGGACGCAGTATTTT.

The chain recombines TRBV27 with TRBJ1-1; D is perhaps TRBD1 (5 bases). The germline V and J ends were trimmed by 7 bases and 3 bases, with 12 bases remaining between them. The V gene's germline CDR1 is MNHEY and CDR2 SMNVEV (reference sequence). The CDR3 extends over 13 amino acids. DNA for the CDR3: TGTGCCAGCACTGGGGCCCTGGACACTGAAGCTTTCTTT. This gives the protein CASTGALDTEAFF.

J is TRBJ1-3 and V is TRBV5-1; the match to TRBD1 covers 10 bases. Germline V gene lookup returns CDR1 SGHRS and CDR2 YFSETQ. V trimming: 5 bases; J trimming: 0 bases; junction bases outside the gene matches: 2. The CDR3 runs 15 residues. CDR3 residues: CASRGQGFSGNTIYF. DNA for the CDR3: TGCGCCAGCAGGGGACAGGGGTTCTCTGGAAACACCATATATTTT. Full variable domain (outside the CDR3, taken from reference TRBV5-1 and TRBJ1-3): KAGVTQTPRYLIKTRGQQVTLSCSPISGHRSVSWYQQTPGQGLQFLFEYFSETQRNKGNFPGRFSGRQFSNSRSEMNVSTLELGDSALYLCASRGQGFSGNTIYFGEGSWLTVV.

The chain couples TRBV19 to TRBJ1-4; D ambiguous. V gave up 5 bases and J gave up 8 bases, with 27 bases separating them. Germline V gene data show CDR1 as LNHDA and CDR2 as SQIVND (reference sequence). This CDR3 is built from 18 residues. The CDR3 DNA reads TGTGCCAGTAGTCTCCTGGGCAGCGCAAAAACGTCGGGGGAAAAACTGTTTTTT. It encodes CASSLLGSAKTSGEKLFF.

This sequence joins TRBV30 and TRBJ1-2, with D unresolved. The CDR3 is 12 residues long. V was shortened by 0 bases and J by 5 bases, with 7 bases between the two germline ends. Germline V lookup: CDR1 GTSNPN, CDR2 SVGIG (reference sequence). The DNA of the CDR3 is TGTGCCTGGAGTGTTTCGGGGTATGGCTACACCTTC. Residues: CAWSVSGYGYTF.

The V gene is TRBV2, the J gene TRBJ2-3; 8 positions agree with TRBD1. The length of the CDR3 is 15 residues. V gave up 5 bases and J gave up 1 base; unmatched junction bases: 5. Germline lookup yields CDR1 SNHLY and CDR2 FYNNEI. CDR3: CASSSQGGGTDTQYF. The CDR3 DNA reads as TGTGCCAGCAGTTCACAGGGGGGAGGCACAGATACGCAGTATTTT.